This T cell receptor beta chain was documented in a study of cytomegalovirus exposure and HLA in healthy donors. With regard to this clone: Its target is unknown.

Study-wide results and caveats: A later analysis linked about 17,000 TCR beta sequences to HLA alleles at 0.05 false discovery rate. Later on, a genetic analysis was performed. It linked a missense variant in DCLRE1C with V- and J-gene trimming of TCR beta. Most TCR beta V segments were productive about 90% or about 30% of the time in an earlier analysis.

PCR used 60 Vbeta primers and 13 Jbeta primers. The table came from immunoSEQ multiplex PCR; TCRdb's copy has only in-frame clones and leaves some out. The sample has around 200,000 clones; over 70% are singletons. Each donor was nominally healthy when sampled (though unrecorded immune exposures were likely). Sequenced sample: PBMCs. This receptor was identified in a man in his forties or fifties in good health and CMV-seronegative.

The CDR3 is CASSYRTGENTEAFF. The CDR3 DNA sequence: TGCGCCAGCAGCTATCGGACGGGGGAGAACACTGAAGCTTTCTTT. The chain recombines TRBV4-1 with TRBJ1-1; D may be TRBD1 (5 bases). V gave up 5 bases and J gave up 1 base, with 14 bases separating them. This CDR3 has 15 residues. The V gene's germline CDR1 is MGHRA and CDR2 YSYEKL.